The 9 T cell receptor beta chains listed next were all sequenced from one sample in a study of blood T cell repertoires in COVID-19. The table came from immunoSEQ multiplex PCR; TCRdb's copy has only in-frame clones and leaves some out. The sample lists roughly 340,000 clones; roughly nine tenths were seen once. The sample was PBMCs or T cells enriched from blood (not recorded which). The receptor source for this set is a man younger than 35 who had recovered from COVID-19.

CDR3: CASSLFPGGNIQYF. The CDR3, as DNA: TGTGCCAGCAGCTTATTCCCCGGGGGAAACATTCAGTACTTC. This chain uses TRBV7-2 with TRBJ2-4, with D possibly TRBD2 on 6 matching bases. This CDR3 spans 14 amino acids. Germline values: CDR1 SGHTA, CDR2 FQGNSA. V was pared by 2 bases and J by 6 bases, with 11 bases between.

This clone has a single count. The chain links TRBV5-8 to TRBJ2-2; the D gene is possibly TRBD2 (6 bases). Germline V CDR1 and CDR2: SGHTS, YDEGEE. With 5 bases removed from V and 3 bases from J, the gap between germline ends came to 14 bases. CDR3 length: 15 amino acids. CDR3 in amino acids: CASSHGLAHTGELFF. CDR3 bases: TGTGCCAGCAGTCATGGTCTAGCGCACACCGGGGAGCTGTTTTTT.

The chain links TRBV21-1 to TRBJ2-7; TRBD1 is the table's D call and was not checked against the DNA. TRBV21-1 counts as a pseudogene. The CDR3 consists of 16 residues. CDR3 protein: CASTPIRNRGLYEQYF. The CDR3, as DNA: TGTGCCAGCACCCCCATCAGAAACAGGGGCCTCTACGAGCAGTACTTC.

This sequence joins TRBV7-6 and TRBJ2-7; D possibly corresponds to TRBD1 (6 bases). Germline lookup yields CDR1 SGHVS and CDR2 FNYEAQ. Trimming pared 5 bases from V and 3 bases from J, leaving 23 bases between. This CDR3 has 17 amino acids. CDR3 protein: CASSATTTDRLNYEQYF. DNA for the CDR3: TGTGCCAGCAGCGCCACTACTACGGACAGACTAAACTACGAGCAGTACTTC. Combining the CDR3 with reference TRBV7-6 and TRBJ2-7 gives the whole variable domain GAGVSQSPRYKVTKRGQDVALRCDPISGHVSLYWYRQALGQGPEFLTYFNYEAQQDKSGLPNDRFSAERPEGSISTLTIQRTEQRDSAMYRCASSATTTDRLNYEQYFGPGTRLTVT.

V and J are TRBV12-5 and TRBJ1-3; no firm D call. The CDR3 covers 15 residues. V shed 3 bases and J shed 2 bases, with 11 bases lying between them. CDR1 LGHNT and CDR2 FRNRAP come from the germline V gene. The CDR3 DNA sequence: TGTGCTAGTGGTTTATCCCGCGGGGCTGGAAACACCATATATTTT. The encoded protein is CASGLSRGAGNTIYF.

The V call is TRBV3-1 (or the pseudogene TRBV3-2), the J call TRBJ2-7; 8 bases match TRBD2. V lost 5 bases, J lost 0 bases, and 3 bases stayed unmatched. Germline-derived CDR1 and CDR2 are LGHDT and YNNKEL (reference sequence). The CDR3 covers 14 residues. DNA of the CDR3: TGTGCCAGCAGCGGCAGCGGGAGCTCCTACGAGCAGTACTTC. Translating it yields CASSGSGSSYEQYF.

J is TRBJ1-2 and V is TRBV5-1; D unclear. This CDR3 region has 12 residues. Germline V gives CDR1 SGHRS, CDR2 YFSETQ. V lost 5 bases, J lost 6 bases, and 11 bases lay in between. CDR3 in amino acids: CASSRTEDGYTF. CDR3 DNA: TGCGCCAGCAGTCGGACTGAGGATGGCTACACCTTC.

This chain uses TRBV5-1 with TRBJ2-2, with unresolved D. The germline gives CDR1 SGHRS, CDR2 YFSETQ. The CDR3 totals 13 residues. Trimming pared 7 bases from V and 5 bases from J, leaving 12 bases between. CDR3 sequence: CASGQPLTGELFF. The CDR3 DNA follows: TGCGCCAGCGGGCAGCCTTTAACCGGGGAGCTGTTTTTT.

V gene TRBV2 combines with J gene TRBJ1-5; D is possibly TRBD1 (6 bases). The CDR3 is 13 residues long. V lost 8 bases and J lost 11, with 19 bases in between. CDR1 is SNHLY and CDR2 is FYNNEI in the germline V gene. CDR3 nucleotide sequence: TGTGCCAGCGCGGAGGAGAACAGGGAAACCCAGCATTTT. It translates to CASAEENRETQHF.